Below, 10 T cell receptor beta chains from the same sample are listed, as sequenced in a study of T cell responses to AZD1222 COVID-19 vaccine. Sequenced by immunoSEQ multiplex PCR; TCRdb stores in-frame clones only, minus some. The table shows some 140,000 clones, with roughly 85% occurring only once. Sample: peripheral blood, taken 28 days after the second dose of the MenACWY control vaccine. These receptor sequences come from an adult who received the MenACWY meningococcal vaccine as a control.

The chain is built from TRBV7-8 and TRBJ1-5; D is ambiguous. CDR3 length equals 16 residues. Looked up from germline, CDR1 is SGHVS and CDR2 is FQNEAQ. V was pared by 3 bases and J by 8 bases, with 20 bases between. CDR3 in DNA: TGTGCCAGCAGCTTTGTTTTCAGAGGGTTTAAGGAGCCCCAGCATTTT. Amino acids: CASSFVFRGFKEPQHF.

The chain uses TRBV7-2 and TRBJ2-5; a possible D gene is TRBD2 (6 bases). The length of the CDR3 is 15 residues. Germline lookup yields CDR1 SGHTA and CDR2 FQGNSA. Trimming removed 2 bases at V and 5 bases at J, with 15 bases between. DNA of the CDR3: TGTGCCAGCAGCTTATTTACTAGCCCTCGGGAGACCCAGTACTTC. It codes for CASSLFTSPRETQYF.

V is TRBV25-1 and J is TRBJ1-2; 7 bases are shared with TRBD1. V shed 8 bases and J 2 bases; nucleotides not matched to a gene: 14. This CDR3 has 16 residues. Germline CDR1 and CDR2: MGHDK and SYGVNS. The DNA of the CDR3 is TGTGCCAGCTCTGGGACAGCAACGCTTATAAACTATGGCTACACCTTC. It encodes CASSGTATLINYGYTF.

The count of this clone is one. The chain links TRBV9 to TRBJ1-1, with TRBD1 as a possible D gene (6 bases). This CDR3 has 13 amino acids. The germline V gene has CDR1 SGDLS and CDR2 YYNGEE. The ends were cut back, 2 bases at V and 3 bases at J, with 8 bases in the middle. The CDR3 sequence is CASSVKGDTEAFF. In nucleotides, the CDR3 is TGTGCCAGCAGCGTTAAGGGGGACACTGAAGCTTTCTTT.

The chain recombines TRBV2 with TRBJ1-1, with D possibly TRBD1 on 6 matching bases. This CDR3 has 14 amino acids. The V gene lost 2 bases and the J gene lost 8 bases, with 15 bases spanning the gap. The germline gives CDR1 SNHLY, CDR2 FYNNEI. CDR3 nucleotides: TGTGCCAGCAGTGAAAACCTTTGGACAGAGGAAGCTTTCTTT. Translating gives CASSENLWTEEAFF.

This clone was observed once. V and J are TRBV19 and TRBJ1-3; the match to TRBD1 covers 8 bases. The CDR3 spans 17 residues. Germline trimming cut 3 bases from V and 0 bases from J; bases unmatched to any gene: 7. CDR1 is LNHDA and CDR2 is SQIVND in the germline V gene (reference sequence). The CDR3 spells CASSIWDRPYSGNTIYF. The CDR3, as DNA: TGTGCCAGTAGTATCTGGGACAGGCCTTACTCTGGAAACACCATATATTTT. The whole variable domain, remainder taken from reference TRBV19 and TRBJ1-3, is DGGITQSPKYLFRKEGQNVTLSCEQNLNHDAMYWYRQDPGQGLRLIYYSQIVNDFQKGDIAEGYSVSREKKESFPLTVTSAQKNPTAFYLCASSIWDRPYSGNTIYFGEGSWLTVV.

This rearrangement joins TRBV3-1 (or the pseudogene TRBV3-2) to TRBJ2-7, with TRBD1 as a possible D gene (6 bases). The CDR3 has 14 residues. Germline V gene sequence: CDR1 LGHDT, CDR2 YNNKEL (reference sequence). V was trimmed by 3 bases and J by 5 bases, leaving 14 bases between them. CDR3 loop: CASSHSTGYHEQYF. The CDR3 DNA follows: TGTGCCAGCAGCCACTCCACAGGGTACCACGAGCAGTACTTC.

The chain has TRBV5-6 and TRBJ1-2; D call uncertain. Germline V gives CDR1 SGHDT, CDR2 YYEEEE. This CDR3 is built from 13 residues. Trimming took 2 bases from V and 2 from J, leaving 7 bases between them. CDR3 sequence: CASSFGSNYGYTF. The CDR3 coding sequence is TGTGCCAGCAGCTTCGGCAGCAACTATGGCTACACCTTC.

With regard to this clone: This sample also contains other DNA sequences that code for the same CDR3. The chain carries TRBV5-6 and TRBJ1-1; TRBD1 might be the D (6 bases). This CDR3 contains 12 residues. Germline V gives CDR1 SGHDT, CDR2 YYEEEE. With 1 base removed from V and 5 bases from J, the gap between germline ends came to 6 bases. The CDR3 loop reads CASSLRGTEAFF. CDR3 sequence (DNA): TGTGCCAGCAGCTTGAGGGGGACTGAAGCTTTCTTT.

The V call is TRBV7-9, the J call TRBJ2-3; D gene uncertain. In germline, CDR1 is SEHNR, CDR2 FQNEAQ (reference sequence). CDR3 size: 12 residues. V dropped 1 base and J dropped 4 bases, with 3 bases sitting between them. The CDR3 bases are TGTGCCAGCAGCTTAGACCCAGATACGCAGTATTTT. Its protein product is CASSLDPDTQYF.